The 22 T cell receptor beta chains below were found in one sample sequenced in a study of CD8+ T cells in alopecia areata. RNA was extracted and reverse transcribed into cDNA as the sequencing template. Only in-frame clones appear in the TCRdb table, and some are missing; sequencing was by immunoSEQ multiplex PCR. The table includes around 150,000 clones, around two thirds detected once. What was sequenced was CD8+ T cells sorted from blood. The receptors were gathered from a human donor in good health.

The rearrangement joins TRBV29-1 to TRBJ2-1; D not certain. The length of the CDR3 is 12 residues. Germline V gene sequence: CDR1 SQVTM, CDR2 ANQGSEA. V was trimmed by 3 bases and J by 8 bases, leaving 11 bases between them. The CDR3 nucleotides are TGCAGCGTTGATAAGGGAATGGATGAGCAGTTCTTC. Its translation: CSVDKGMDEQFF.

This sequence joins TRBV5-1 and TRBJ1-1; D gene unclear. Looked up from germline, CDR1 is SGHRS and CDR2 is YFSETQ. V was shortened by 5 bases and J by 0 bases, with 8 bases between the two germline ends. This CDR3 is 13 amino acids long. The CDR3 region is CASSTTLNTEAFF. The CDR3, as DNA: TGCGCCAGCAGTACCACACTGAACACTGAAGCTTTCTTT. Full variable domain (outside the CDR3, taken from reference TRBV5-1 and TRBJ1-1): KAGVTQTPRYLIKTRGQQVTLSCSPISGHRSVSWYQQTPGQGLQFLFEYFSETQRNKGNFPGRFSGRQFSNSRSEMNVSTLELGDSALYLCASSTTLNTEAFFGQGTRLTVV.

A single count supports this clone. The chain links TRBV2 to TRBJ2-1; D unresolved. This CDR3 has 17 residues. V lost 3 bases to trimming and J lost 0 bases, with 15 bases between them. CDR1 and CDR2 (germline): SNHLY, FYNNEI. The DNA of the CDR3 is TGTGCCAGCAGTGATTCTGGCTCTTTGAGCTCCTACAATGAGCAGTTCTTC. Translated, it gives CASSDSGSLSSYNEQFF. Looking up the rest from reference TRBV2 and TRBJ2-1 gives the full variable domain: EPEVTQTPSHQVTQMGQEVILRCVPISNHLYFYWYRQILGQKVEFLVSFYNNEISEKSEIFDDQFSVERPDGSNFTLKIRSTKLEDSAMYFCASSDSGSLSSYNEQFFGPGTRLTVL.

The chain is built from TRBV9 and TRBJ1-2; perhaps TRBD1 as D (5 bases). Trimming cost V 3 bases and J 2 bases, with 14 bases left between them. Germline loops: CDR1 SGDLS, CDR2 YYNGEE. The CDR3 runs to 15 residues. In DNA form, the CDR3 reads TGTGCCAGCAGCGCCTCCGGGACGGCCAACTATGGCTACACCTTC. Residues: CASSASGTANYGYTF.

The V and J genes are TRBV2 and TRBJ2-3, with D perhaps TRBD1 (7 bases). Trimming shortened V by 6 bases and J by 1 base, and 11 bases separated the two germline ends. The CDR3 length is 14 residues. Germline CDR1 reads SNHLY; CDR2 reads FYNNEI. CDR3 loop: CASRRDSRTDTQYF. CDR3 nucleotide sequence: TGTGCCAGCAGGCGGGACAGCCGCACAGATACGCAGTATTTT.

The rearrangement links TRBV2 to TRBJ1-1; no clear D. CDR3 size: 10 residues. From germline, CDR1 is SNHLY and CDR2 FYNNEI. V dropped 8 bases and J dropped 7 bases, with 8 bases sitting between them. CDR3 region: CASLGVEAFF. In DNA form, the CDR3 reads TGTGCCAGCCTTGGCGTTGAAGCTTTCTTT.

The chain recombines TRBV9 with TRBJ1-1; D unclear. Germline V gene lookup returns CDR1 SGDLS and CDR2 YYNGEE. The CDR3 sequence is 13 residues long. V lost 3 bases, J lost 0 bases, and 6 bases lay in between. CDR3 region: CASSGGMNTEAFF. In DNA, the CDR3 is TGTGCCAGCAGCGGAGGGATGAACACTGAAGCTTTCTTT.

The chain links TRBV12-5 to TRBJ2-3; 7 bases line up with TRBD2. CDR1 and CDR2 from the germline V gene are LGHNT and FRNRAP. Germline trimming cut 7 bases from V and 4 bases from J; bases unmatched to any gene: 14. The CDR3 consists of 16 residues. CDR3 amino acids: CASAQIGGSFADTQYF. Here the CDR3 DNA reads TGTGCTAGTGCCCAAATCGGCGGGAGCTTCGCAGATACGCAGTATTTT.

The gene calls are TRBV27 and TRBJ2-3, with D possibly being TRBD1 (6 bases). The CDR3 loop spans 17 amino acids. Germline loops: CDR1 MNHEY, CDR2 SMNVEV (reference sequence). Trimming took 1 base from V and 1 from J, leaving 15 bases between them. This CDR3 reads CASSLLTGGKGTDTQYF. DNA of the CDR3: TGTGCCAGCAGTTTATTGACAGGCGGTAAGGGCACAGATACGCAGTATTTT.

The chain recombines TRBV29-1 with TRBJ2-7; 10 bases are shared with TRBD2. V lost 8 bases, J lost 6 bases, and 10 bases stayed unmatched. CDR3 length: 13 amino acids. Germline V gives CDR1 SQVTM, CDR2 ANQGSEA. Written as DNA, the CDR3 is TGCAGCTCCCGACTAGCGGGTGCGAGCGAGCAGTACTTC. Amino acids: CSSRLAGASEQYF.

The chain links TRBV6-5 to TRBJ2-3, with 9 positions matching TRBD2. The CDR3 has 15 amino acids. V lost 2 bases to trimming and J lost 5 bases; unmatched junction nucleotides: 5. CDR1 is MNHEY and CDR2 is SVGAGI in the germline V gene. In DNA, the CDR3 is TGTGCCAGCAGTTACCGCGCGGGAGGGCGAGATACGCAGTATTTT. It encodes CASSYRAGGRDTQYF.

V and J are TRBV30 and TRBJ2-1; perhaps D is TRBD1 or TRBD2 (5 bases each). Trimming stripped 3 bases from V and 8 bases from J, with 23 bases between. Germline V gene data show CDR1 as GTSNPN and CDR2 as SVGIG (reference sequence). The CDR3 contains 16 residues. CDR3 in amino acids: CAWSPPDSRRGDEQFF. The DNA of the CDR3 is TGTGCCTGGAGCCCCCCAGACTCGCGACGGGGCGATGAGCAGTTCTTC.

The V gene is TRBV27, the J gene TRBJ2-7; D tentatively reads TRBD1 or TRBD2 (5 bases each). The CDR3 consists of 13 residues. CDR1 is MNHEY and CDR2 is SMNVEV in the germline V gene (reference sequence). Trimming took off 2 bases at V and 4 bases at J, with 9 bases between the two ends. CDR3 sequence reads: CASSLRGGYEQYF. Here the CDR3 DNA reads TGTGCCAGCAGTTTACGGGGCGGTTACGAGCAGTACTTC.

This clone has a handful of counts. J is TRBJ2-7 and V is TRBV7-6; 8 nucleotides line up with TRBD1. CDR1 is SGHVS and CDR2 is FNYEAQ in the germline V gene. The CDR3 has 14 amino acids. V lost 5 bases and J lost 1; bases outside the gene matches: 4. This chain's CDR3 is CASSPDRDSYEQYF. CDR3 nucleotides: TGTGCCAGCAGCCCGGACAGGGATTCCTACGAGCAGTACTTC. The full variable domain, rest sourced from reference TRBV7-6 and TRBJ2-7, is GAGVSQSPRYKVTKRGQDVALRCDPISGHVSLYWYRQALGQGPEFLTYFNYEAQQDKSGLPNDRFSAERPEGSISTLTIQRTEQRDSAMYRCASSPDRDSYEQYFGPGTRLTVT.

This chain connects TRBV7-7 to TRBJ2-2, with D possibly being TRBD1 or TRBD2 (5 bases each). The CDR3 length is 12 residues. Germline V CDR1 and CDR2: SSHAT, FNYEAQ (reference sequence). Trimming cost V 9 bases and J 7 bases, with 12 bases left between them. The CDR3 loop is CASMGVLGELFF. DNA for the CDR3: TGTGCCAGTATGGGGGTCCTCGGGGAGCTGTTTTTT.

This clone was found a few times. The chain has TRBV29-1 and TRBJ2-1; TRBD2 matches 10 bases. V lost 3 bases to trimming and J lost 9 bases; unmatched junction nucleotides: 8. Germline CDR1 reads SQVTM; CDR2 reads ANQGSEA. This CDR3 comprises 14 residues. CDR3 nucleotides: TGCAGCGTTGATGAAGGGACTAGCGTGGCTGAGCAGTTCTTC. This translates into CSVDEGTSVAEQFF.

Here the CDR3 DNA reads TGTGCCAGCAGTTCTGAGACCGGGGAGCTGTTTTTT. Its translation: CASSSETGELFF. This chain links TRBV28 with TRBJ2-2; D uncertain. Trimming pared 4 bases from V and 5 bases from J, leaving 5 bases between. CDR3 size: 12 residues. The germline V gene encodes CDR1 MDHEN and CDR2 SYDVKM.

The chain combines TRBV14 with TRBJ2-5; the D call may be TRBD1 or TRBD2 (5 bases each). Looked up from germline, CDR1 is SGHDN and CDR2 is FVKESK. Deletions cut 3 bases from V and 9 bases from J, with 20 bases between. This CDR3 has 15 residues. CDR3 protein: CASSQTAEVKRPQYF. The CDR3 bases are TGTGCCAGCAGCCAGACAGCGGAGGTCAAGAGACCCCAGTACTTC. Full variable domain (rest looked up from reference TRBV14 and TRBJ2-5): EAGVTQFPSHSVIEKGQTVTLRCDPISGHDNLYWYRRVMGKEIKFLLHFVKESKQDESGMPNNRFLAERTGGTYSTLKVQPAELEDSGVYFCASSQTAEVKRPQYFGPGTRLLVL.

The CDR3: CAWSDSVSYNEQFF. Written as DNA, the CDR3 is TGTGCCTGGAGCGATAGCGTCTCCTACAATGAGCAGTTCTTC. The chain links TRBV30 to TRBJ2-1; TRBD2 is a possible D gene (5 bases). This CDR3 spans 14 amino acids. The germline V and J ends were trimmed by 3 bases and 0 bases, with 9 bases remaining between them. The germline CDR1 and CDR2 sequences are GTSNPN and SVGIG (reference sequence).

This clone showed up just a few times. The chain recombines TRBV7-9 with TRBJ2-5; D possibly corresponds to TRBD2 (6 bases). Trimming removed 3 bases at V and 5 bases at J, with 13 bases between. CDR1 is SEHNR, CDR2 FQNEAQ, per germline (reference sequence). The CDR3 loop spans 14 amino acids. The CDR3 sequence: CASSLEGSGETQYF. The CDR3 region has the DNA TGTGCCAGCAGCTTGGAGGGGTCGGGGGAGACCCAGTACTTC.

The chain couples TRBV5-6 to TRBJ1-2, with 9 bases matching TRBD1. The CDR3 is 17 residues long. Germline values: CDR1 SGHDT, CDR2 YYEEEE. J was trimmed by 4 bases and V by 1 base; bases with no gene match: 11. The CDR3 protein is CASSLSRDRAGLYGYTF. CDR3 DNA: TGTGCCAGCAGCTTGTCCCGGGACAGGGCAGGACTCTATGGCTACACCTTC.

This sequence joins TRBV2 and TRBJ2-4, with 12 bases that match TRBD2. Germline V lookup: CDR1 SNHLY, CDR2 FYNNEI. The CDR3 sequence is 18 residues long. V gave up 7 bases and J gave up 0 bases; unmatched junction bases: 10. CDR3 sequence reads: CASKPGLAGSLAKNIQYF. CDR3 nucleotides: TGTGCCAGCAAGCCGGGACTAGCGGGTTCTCTAGCCAAAAACATTCAGTACTTC. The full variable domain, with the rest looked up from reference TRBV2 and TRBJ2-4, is EPEVTQTPSHQVTQMGQEVILRCVPISNHLYFYWYRQILGQKVEFLVSFYNNEISEKSEIFDDQFSVERPDGSNFTLKIRSTKLEDSAMYFCASKPGLAGSLAKNIQYFGAGTRLSVL.